Shown below are 21 T cell receptor beta chains from a single sample sequenced in a study of T cell responses to AZD1222 COVID-19 vaccine. Clones were sequenced by immunoSEQ multiplex PCR, and TCRdb holds only the in-frame ones, with some missing. The sample consists of 130,000 or so clones, nearly 90% of them appearing once. Sample: peripheral blood, taken 28 days after the second AZD1222 dose. The receptor source for this set is an adult who received the AZD1222 COVID-19 vaccine.

This chain joins TRBV19 and TRBJ1-2; 7 nucleotides align to TRBD1. CDR3 length equals 13 residues. CDR1 is LNHDA, CDR2 SQIVND, per germline (reference sequence). After removal of 5 bases from V and 9 bases from J, the junction contained 9 bases not matched to a gene. The CDR3 region is CASSLPGQRSYTF. CDR3 coding DNA: TGTGCCAGTAGTCTGCCGGGACAGCGGAGCTACACCTTC.

The V gene is TRBV5-5, the J gene TRBJ2-5; no reliable D call. The CDR3 is 11 amino acids. Germline-derived CDR1 and CDR2 are SGHKS and YYEKEE (reference sequence). Trimming removed 3 bases from V and 5 bases from J, with 5 bases in between. CDR3: CASSSGETQYF. The CDR3, as DNA: TGTGCCAGCAGCTCTGGGGAGACCCAGTACTTC.

CDR3 region: CSASSNTEAFF. The DNA of the CDR3 is TGCAGTGCTAGCTCTAACACTGAAGCTTTCTTT. The chain employs TRBV20-1 and TRBJ1-1; no firm D call. The CDR3 has 11 amino acids. Trimming took off 3 bases at V and 2 bases at J, with 4 bases between the two ends. Germline values: CDR1 DFQATT, CDR2 SNEGSKA (reference sequence).

The gene calls are TRBV5-6 and TRBJ2-2, with D perhaps matching TRBD1 or TRBD2 (5 bases each). The V gene lost 4 bases and the J gene lost 1 base, with 14 bases spanning the gap. The CDR3 contains 16 residues. CDR1 SGHDT and CDR2 YYEEEE come from the germline V gene. For the CDR3, the DNA is TGTGCCAGCAGCCCGTTCGATGGGGGGAACACCGGGGAGCTGTTTTTT. Translating it yields CASSPFDGGNTGELFF.

The rearrangement links TRBV28 to TRBJ1-5; 9 nucleotides match TRBD1. J lost 4 bases, V lost 3 bases, and 4 bases had no gene match. The CDR3 runs 15 residues. Germline-derived CDR1 and CDR2 are MDHEN and SYDVKM. The CDR3 sequence: CASSFPGQGNQPQHF. The CDR3 DNA reads as TGTGCCAGCAGTTTCCCCGGACAGGGGAATCAGCCCCAGCATTTT.

This clone was counted once. Other DNA sequences in the sample encode the same CDR3. V gene TRBV5-1 combines with J gene TRBJ2-3; 7 bases match TRBD2. V gave up 0 bases and J gave up 1 base; unmatched junction bases: 5. Germline lookup yields CDR1 SGHRS and CDR2 YFSETQ. The CDR3 has 16 residues. CDR3 residues: CASSLDPAGRTDTQYF. As DNA, the CDR3 is TGCGCCAGCAGCTTGGATCCAGCGGGGCGCACAGATACGCAGTATTTT.

The genes are TRBV5-5 and TRBJ2-7; D is ambiguous. The CDR3 totals 17 residues. Per the germline V gene, CDR1 is SGHKS and CDR2 is YYEKEE (reference sequence). The V end lost 4 bases, the J end lost 0 bases, and 20 bases lay between the germline ends. The CDR3 DNA sequence: TGTGCCAGCAGCCCAACCCCCCAGGCAGAGAGCTCCTACGAGCAGTACTTC. It yields the protein CASSPTPQAESSYEQYF.

This chain links TRBV28 with TRBJ1-2; possibly TRBD1 for D (5 bases). The germline gives CDR1 MDHEN, CDR2 SYDVKM. This CDR3 comprises 14 residues. Trimming pared 2 bases from V and 8 bases from J, leaving 15 bases between. The CDR3 spells CASSLTTRGGGYTF. The CDR3 DNA sequence: TGTGCCAGCAGTTTAACCACTCGGGGCGGAGGCTACACCTTC.

This clone is a singleton in its sample. The rearrangement uses TRBV29-1 and TRBJ1-5; D ambiguous. This CDR3 comprises 12 residues. From germline, CDR1 is SQVTM and CDR2 ANQGSEA. Trimming stripped 4 bases from V and 5 bases from J, with 9 bases between. The CDR3 region is CSVAWGDQPQHF. CDR3 sequence (DNA): TGCAGCGTTGCTTGGGGTGATCAGCCCCAGCATTTT.

This clone has a handful of counts. The rearrangement joins TRBV7-2 to TRBJ1-5; D unresolved. CDR3 size: 15 residues. Trimming took 0 bases from V and 2 from J, leaving 8 bases between them. CDR1 is SGHTA, CDR2 FQGNSA, per germline. The CDR3 region is CASSLAPYGNQPQHF. The CDR3 bases are TGTGCCAGCAGCTTAGCCCCTTACGGCAATCAGCCCCAGCATTTT.

The chain combines TRBV7-9 with TRBJ1-4; unclear D gene. Germline CDR1 SEHNR, CDR2 FQNEAQ (reference sequence). This CDR3 comprises 12 residues. V lost 5 bases and J lost 8, with 9 bases in between. The CDR3 DNA reads TGTGCCAGCAGCCCCGCTCAGGAAAAACTGTTTTTT. It encodes CASSPAQEKLFF.

V gene TRBV5-1 combines with J gene TRBJ2-3; D gene unclear. Trimming stripped 0 bases from V and 4 bases from J, with 6 bases between. Germline V gene sequence: CDR1 SGHRS, CDR2 YFSETQ. The CDR3 covers 13 residues. The CDR3 bases are TGCGCCAGCAGCTTGGCGTCAGCAGATACGCAGTATTTT. It translates to CASSLASADTQYF.

In DNA form, the CDR3 reads TGTGCCAGCAGCTTAATCCCTCGGACAGGCCATATAAACACTGAAGCTTTCTTT. Residues: CASSLIPRTGHINTEAFF. The J gene is TRBJ1-1, the V gene TRBV11-3, with 7 nucleotides matching TRBD1. CDR3 size: 18 residues. Germline V CDR1 and CDR2: SGHNT, YENEEA. The J segment lost 2 bases and the V segment lost 2 bases, leaving 14 bases of the junction unmatched.

The chain joins TRBV6-5 to TRBJ2-7; D is ambiguous. Germline V gene sequence: CDR1 MNHEY, CDR2 SVGAGI. The CDR3 spans 11 residues. The V end lost 11 bases, the J end lost 5 bases, and 13 bases lay between the germline ends. CDR3 in DNA: TGTGCCGTTACGTCGGGCGACGAGCAGTACTTC. Translation: CAVTSGDEQYF.

CDR3 coding DNA: TGTGCCAGCAGCGACAGGGGGCGAGGCGAAGCTTTCTTT. Protein sequence: CASSDRGRGEAFF. The gene calls are TRBV2 and TRBJ1-1; 10 bases agree with TRBD1. Germline CDR1 reads SNHLY; CDR2 reads FYNNEI. The CDR3 runs to 13 residues. The V segment lost 6 bases and the J segment 8 bases; nucleotides outside the gene matches: 6.

V usage is TRBV18 and J usage is TRBJ2-2; D is possibly TRBD2 (5 bases). In germline, CDR1 is KGHSH, CDR2 LQKENI. The CDR3 length is 15 residues. V was cut by 3 bases and J by 2 bases, with 10 bases left in between. The CDR3 DNA follows: TGTGCCAGCTCACCGATTCGGGGAAACACCGGGGAGCTGTTTTTT. Translating it yields CASSPIRGNTGELFF.

The chain is built from TRBV2 and TRBJ1-4; 8 bases are shared with TRBD1. This CDR3 spans 13 amino acids. The V gene end was trimmed by 7 bases and the J gene end by 2 bases; junction bases not matched to a gene: 0. Germline CDR1 and CDR2: SNHLY and FYNNEI. CDR3 coding DNA: TGTGCCAGCAACAGGGGGACTAATGAAAAACTGTTTTTT. Protein product: CASNRGTNEKLFF.

This chain connects TRBV29-1 to TRBJ2-7, with 7 bases lining up with TRBD1. Germline V gene data show CDR1 as SQVTM and CDR2 as ANQGSEA. Trimming removed 5 bases from V and 0 bases from J; junction bases left unmatched: 4. The CDR3 is made up of 13 amino acids. The CDR3 sequence: CSVPGQSSYEQYF. The CDR3 nucleotides are TGCAGCGTTCCGGGACAGAGCTCCTACGAGCAGTACTTC.

V usage is TRBV10-3 and J usage is TRBJ1-6, with 7 bases that match TRBD1. The CDR3 length is 15 residues. The V gene's germline CDR1 is ENHRY and CDR2 SYGVKD. Trimming at V came to 6 bases and at J to 5 bases, leaving 7 bases not matched to a gene. The CDR3 sequence: CAIRSGQDNNSPLHF. The CDR3 DNA reads TGTGCCATCAGATCAGGACAGGATAATAATTCACCCCTCCACTTT.

This chain connects TRBV15 to TRBJ2-3; D is ambiguous. V was cut by 3 bases and J by 9 bases, with 13 bases left in between. The germline CDR1 and CDR2 sequences are LNHNV and YYDKDF (reference sequence). This CDR3 spans 13 amino acids. DNA for the CDR3: TGTGCCACCAGCAGCCCCCCGATGAAGACGCAGTATTTT. Its translation is CATSSPPMKTQYF.

The chain uses TRBV29-1 and TRBJ2-3; D unclear. Germline CDR1 SQVTM, CDR2 ANQGSEA. The V end lost 3 bases, the J end lost 5 bases, and 15 bases lay between the germline ends. This CDR3 comprises 14 residues. The CDR3 spells CSVESVSSLDTQYF. The CDR3 nucleotides read TGCAGCGTTGAGTCGGTCAGCTCGTTAGATACGCAGTATTTT.